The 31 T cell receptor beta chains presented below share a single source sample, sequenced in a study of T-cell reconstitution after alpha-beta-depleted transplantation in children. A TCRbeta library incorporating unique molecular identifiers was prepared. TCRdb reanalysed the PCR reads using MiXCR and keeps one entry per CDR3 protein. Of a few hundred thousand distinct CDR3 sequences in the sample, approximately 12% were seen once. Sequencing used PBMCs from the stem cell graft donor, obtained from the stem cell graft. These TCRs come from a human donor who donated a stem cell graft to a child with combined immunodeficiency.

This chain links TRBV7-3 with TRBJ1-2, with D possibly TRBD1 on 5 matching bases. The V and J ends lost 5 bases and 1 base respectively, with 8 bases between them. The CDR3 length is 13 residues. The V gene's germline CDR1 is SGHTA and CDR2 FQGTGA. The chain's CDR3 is CASSGHDNYGYTF. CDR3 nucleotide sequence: TGTGCCAGCAGCGGACATGATAACTATGGCTACACCTTC.

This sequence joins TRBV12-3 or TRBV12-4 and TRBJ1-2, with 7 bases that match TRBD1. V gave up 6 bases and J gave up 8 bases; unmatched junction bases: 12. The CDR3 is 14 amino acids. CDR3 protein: CASRYYRGGGGYTF. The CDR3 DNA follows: TGTGCCAGCAGATATTACAGGGGCGGGGGCGGCTACACCTTC.

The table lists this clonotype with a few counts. The CDR3 sequence is CASSPLTRWETQYF. Written as DNA, the CDR3 is TGTGCCAGCAGCCCCCTAACTAGATGGGAGACCCAGTACTTC. The chain employs TRBV3-1 and TRBJ2-5, with D possibly TRBD2 on 5 matching bases. From germline, CDR1 is LGHDT and CDR2 YNNKEL (reference sequence). V was cut by 4 bases and J by 5 bases, with 14 bases left in between. The CDR3 runs to 14 residues.

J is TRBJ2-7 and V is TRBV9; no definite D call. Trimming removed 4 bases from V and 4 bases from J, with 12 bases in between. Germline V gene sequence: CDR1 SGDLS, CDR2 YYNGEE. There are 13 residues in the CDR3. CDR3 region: CASSTPRIYEQYF. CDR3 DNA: TGTGCCAGCAGCACTCCTCGTATATACGAGCAGTACTTC. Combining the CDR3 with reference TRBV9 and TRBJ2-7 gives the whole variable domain DSGVTQTPKHLITATGQRVTLRCSPRSGDLSVYWYQQSLDQGLQFLIQYYNGEERAKGNILERFSAQQFPDLHSELNLSSLELGDSALYFCASSTPRIYEQYFGPGTRLTVT.

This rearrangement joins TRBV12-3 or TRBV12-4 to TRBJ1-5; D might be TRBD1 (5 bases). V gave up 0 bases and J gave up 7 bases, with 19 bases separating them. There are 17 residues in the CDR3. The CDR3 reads CASSLAWISEWDQPQHF. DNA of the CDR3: TGTGCCAGCAGTTTAGCGTGGATTTCCGAGTGGGACCAGCCCCAGCATTTT.

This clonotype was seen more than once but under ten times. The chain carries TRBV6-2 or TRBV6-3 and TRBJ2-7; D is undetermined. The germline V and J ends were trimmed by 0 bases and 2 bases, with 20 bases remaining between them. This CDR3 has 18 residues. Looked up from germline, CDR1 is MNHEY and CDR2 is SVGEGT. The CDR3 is CASSYSMVDLLSAYEQYF. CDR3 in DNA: TGTGCCAGCAGTTACTCGATGGTCGACCTCCTCTCCGCCTACGAGCAGTACTTC.

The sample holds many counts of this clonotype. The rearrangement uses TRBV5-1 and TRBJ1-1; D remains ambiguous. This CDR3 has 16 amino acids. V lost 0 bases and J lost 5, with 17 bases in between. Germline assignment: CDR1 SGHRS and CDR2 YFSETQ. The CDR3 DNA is TGCGCCAGCAGCTTGGGAACGGCGTCGAGGAGTACTGAAGCTTTCTTT. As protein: CASSLGTASRSTEAFF.

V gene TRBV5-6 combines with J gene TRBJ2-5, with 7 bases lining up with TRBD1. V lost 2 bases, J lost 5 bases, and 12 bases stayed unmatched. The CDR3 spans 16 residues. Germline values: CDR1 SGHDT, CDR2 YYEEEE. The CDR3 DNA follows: TGTGCCAGCAGCTTAATCTCGACAGGGATAGTTGAGACCCAGTACTTC. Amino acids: CASSLISTGIVETQYF.

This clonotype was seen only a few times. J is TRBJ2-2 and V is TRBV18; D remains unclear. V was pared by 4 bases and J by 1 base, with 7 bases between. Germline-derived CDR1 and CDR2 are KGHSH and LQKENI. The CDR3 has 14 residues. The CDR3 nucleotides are TGTGCCAGCTCACTCCAAATGAACACCGGGGAGCTGTTTTTT. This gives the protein CASSLQMNTGELFF.

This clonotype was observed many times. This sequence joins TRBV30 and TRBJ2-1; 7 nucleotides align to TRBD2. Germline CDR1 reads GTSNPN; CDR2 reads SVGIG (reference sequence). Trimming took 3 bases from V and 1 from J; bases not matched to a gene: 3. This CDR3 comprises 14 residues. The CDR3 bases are TGTGCCTGGAGGGTCGGGGGGTCCTACAATGAGCAGTTCTTC. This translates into CAWRVGGSYNEQFF.

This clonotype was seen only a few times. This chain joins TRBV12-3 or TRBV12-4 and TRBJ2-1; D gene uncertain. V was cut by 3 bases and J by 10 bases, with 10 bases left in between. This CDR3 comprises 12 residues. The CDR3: CASSLVWEEQFF. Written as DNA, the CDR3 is TGTGCCAGCAGTTTGGTTTGGGAAGAGCAGTTCTTC.

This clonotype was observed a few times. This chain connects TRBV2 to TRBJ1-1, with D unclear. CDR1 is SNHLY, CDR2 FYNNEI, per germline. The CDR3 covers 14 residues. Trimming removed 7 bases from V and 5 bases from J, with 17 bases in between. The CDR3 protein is CASNQETSATEAFF. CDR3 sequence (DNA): TGTGCCAGCAATCAGGAAACCTCGGCAACTGAAGCTTTCTTT.

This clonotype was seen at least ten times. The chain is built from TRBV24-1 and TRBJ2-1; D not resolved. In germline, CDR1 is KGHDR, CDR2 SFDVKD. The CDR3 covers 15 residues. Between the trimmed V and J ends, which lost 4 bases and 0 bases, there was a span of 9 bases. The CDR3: CATSDAGSSYNEQFF. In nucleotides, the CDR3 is TGTGCCACCAGTGACGCCGGTAGCTCCTACAATGAGCAGTTCTTC.

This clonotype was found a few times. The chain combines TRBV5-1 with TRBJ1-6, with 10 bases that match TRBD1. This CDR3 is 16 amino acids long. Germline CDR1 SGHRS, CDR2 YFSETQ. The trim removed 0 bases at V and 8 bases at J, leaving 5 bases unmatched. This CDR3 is CASSLVGTGDYSPLHF. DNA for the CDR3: TGCGCCAGCAGCTTGGTTGGGACAGGGGATTATTCACCCCTCCACTTT.

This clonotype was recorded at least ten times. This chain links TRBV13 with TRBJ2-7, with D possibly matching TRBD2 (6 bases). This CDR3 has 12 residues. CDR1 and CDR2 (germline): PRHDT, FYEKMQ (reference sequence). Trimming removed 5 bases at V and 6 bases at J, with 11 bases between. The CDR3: CASSVPAGEQYF. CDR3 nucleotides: TGTGCCAGCAGCGTCCCAGCGGGCGAGCAGTACTTC.

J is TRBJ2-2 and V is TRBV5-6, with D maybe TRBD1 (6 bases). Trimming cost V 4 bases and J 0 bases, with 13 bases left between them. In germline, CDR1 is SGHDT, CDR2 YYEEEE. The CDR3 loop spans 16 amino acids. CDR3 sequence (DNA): TGTGCCAGCAGCCGGGATGGGGGCGCGAACACCGGGGAGCTGTTTTTT. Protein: CASSRDGGANTGELFF.

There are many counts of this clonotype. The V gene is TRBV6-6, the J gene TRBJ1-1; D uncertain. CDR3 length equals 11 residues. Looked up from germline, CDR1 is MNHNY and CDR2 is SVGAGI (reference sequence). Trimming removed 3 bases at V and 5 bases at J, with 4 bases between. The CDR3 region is CASSYGTEAFF. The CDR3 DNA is TGTGCCAGCAGTTATGGAACTGAAGCTTTCTTT.

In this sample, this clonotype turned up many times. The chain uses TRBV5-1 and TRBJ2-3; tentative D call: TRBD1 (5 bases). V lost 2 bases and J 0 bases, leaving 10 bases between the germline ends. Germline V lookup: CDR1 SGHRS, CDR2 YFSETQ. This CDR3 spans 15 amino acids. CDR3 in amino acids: CASSFMQGSTDTQYF. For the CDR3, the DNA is TGCGCCAGCAGCTTTATGCAGGGAAGCACAGATACGCAGTATTTT.

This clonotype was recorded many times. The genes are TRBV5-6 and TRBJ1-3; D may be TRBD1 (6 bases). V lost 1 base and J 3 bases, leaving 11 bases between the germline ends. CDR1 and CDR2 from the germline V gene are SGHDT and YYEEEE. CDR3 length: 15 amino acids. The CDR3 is CASSLTEGDGNTIYF. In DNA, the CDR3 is TGTGCCAGCAGCTTGACTGAGGGGGATGGAAACACCATATATTTT.

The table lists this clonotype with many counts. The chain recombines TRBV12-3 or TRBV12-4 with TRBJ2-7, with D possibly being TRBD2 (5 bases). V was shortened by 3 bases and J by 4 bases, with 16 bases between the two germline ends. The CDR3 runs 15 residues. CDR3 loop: CASSFENRAAYEQYF. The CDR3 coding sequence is TGTGCCAGCAGTTTTGAGAACAGAGCGGCTTACGAGCAGTACTTC.

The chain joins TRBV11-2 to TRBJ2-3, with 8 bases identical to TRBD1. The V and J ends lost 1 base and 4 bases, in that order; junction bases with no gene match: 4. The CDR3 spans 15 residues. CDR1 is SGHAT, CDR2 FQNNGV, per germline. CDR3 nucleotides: TGTGCCAGCAGCTTAGCAGGGGGCGCAGCAGATACGCAGTATTTT. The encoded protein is CASSLAGGAADTQYF.

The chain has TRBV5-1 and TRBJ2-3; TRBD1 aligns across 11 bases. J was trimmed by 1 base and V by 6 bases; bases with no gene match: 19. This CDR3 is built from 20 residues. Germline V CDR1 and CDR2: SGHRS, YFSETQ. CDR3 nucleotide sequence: TGCGCCAGCACCGTGGAGAGATGGACAGGGGGCGTCGGCGGCACAGATACGCAGTATTTT. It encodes CASTVERWTGGVGGTDTQYF.

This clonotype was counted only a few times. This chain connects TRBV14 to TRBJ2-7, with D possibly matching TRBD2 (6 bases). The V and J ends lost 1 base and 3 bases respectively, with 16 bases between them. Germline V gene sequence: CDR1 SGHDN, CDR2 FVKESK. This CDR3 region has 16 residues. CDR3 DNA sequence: TGTGCCAGCAGCCAAGGAAGTGGAGGGATCGGCTACGAGCAGTACTTC. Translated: CASSQGSGGIGYEQYF.

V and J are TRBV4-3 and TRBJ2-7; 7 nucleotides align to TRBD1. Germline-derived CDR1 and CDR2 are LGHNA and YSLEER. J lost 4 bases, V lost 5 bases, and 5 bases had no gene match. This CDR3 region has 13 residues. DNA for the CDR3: TGCGCCAGCAGCTCGGCACAGGGGTACGAGCAGTACTTC. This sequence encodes CASSSAQGYEQYF.

CDR3 amino acids: CASTAAGELFF. For the CDR3, the DNA is TGTGCCAGCACAGCGGCAGGGGAACTGTTTTTT. This chain joins TRBV6-6 and TRBJ1-4; D perhaps matches TRBD1 (6 bases). Germline values: CDR1 MNHNY, CDR2 SVGAGI (reference sequence). The V gene lost 7 bases and the J gene lost 12 bases, with 12 bases spanning the gap. The CDR3 length is 11 residues.

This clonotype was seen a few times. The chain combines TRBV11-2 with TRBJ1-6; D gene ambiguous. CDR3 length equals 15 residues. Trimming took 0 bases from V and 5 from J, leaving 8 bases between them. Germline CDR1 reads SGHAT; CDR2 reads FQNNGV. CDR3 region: CASSLDRADNSPLHF. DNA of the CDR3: TGTGCCAGCAGCTTAGATCGGGCAGATAATTCACCCCTCCACTTT.

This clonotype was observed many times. Here the CDR3 DNA reads TGTGCCACCAGCCCGGGGGCTGAAGTGTTCGGGGAGCAGTTCTTC. Amino acid sequence: CATSPGAEVFGEQFF. The V call is TRBV24-1, the J call TRBJ2-1; D is perhaps TRBD1 or TRBD2 (6 bases each). Germline lookup yields CDR1 KGHDR and CDR2 SFDVKD. V lost 7 bases and J lost 10, with 22 bases in between. The CDR3 totals 15 residues.

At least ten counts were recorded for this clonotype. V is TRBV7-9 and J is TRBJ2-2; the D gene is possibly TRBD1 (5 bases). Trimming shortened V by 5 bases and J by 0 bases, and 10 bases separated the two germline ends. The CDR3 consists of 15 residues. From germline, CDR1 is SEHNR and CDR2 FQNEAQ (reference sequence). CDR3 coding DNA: TGTGCCAGCAGCCCAGGACAAGCGAACACCGGGGAGCTGTTTTTT. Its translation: CASSPGQANTGELFF.

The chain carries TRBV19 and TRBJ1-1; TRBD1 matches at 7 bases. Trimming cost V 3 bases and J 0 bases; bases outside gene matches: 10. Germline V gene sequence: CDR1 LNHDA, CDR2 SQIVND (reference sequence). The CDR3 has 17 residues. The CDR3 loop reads CASSITGDSFMNTEAFF. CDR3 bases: TGTGCCAGTAGTATTACAGGGGACTCCTTTATGAACACTGAAGCTTTCTTT.

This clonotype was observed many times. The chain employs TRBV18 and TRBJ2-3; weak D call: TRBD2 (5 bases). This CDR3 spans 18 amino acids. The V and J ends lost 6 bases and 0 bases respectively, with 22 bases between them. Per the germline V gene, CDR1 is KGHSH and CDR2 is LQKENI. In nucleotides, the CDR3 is TGTGCCAGCTCCCCCCGAGGGCGAGGGAGCCTAAGCACAGATACGCAGTATTTT. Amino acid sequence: CASSPRGRGSLSTDTQYF.

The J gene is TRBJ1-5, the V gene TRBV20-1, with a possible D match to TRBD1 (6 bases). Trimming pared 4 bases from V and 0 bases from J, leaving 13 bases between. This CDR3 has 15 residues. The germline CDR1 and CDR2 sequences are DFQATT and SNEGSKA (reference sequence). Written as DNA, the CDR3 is TGCAGTGCTACCGGACAGCTATATAGCAATCAGCCCCAGCATTTT. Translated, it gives CSATGQLYSNQPQHF.